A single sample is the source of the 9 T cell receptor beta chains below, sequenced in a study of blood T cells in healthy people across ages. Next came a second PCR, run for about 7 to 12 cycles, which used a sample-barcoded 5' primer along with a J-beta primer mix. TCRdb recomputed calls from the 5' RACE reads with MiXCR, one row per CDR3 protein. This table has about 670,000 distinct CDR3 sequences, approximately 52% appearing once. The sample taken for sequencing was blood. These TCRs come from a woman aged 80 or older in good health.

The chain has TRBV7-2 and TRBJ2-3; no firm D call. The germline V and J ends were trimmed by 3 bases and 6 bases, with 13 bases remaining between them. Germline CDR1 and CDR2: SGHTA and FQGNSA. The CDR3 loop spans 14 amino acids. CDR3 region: CASSLGRLVDTQYF. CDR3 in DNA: TGTGCCAGCAGCTTGGGCAGACTCGTCGATACGCAGTATTTT.

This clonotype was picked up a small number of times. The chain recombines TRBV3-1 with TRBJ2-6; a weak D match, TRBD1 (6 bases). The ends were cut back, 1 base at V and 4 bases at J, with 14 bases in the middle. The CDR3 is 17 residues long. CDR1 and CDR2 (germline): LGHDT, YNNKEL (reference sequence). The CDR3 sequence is CASSQGLYRAGANVLTF. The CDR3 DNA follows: TGTGCCAGCAGCCAAGGTCTCTACAGGGCAGGGGCCAACGTCCTGACTTTC. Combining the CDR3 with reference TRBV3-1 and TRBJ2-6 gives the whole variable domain DTAVSQTPKYLVTQMGNDKSIKCEQNLGHDTMYWYKQDSKKFLKIMFSYNNKELIINETVPNRFSPKSPDKAHLNLHINSLELGDSAVYFCASSQGLYRAGANVLTFGAGSRLTVL.

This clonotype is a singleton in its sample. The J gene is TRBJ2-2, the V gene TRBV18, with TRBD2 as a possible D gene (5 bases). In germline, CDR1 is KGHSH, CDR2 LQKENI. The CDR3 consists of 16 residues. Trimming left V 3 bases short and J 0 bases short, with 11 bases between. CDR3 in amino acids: CASSPLAGANTGELFF. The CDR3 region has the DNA TGTGCCAGCTCACCCCTAGCCGGCGCGAACACCGGGGAGCTGTTTTTT.

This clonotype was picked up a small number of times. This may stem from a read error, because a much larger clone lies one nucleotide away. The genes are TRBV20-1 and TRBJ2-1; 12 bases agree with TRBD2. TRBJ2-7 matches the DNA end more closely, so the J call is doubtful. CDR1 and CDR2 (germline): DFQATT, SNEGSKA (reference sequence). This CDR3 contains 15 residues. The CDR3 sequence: CSAYSTSGSYNEQYF. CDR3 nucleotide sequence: TGCAGTGCTTACTCGACTAGCGGGAGTTACAATGAGCAGTACTTC.

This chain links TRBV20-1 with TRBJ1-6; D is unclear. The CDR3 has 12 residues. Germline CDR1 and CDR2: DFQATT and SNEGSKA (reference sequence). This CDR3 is CSAHYANSPLHF. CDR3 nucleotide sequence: TGCAGCGCCCATTATGCGAATTCACCCCTCCACTTT.

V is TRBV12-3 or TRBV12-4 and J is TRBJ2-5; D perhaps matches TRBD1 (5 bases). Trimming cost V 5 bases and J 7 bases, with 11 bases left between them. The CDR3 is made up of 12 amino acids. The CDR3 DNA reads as TGTGCCAGCAGTCGGACATTCCGGACCCAGTACTTC. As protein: CASSRTFRTQYF.

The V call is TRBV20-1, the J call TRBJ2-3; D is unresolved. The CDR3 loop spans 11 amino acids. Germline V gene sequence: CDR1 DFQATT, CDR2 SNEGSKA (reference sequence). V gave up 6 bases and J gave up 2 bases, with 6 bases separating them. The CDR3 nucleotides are TGCAGTGCCATACACACAGATACGCAGTATTTT. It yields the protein CSAIHTDTQYF.

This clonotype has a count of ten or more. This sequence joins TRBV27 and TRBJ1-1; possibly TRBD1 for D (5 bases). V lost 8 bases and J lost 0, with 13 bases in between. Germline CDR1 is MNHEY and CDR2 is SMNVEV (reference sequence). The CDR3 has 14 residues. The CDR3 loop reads CASGDATMNTEAFF. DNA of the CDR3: TGTGCCAGCGGGGACGCCACCATGAACACTGAAGCTTTCTTT.

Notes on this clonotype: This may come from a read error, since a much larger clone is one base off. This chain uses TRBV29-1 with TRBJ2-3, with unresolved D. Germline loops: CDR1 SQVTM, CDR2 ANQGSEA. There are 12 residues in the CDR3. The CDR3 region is CSVEGFSDTRYF. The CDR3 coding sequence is TGCAGCGTTGAAGGTTTCTCAGATACGCGGTATTTT.